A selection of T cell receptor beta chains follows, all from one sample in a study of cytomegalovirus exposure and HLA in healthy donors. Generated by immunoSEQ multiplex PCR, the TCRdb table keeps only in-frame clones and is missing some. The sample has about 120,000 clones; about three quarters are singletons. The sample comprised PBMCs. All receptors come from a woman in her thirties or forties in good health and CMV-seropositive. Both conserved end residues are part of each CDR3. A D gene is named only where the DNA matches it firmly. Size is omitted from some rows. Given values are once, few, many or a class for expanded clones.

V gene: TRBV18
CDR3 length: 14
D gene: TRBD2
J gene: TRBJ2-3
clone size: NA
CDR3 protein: CASSFGGAVDTQYF
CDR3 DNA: TGTGCCAGCTCCTTCGGGGGGGCCGTAGATACGCAGTATTTT

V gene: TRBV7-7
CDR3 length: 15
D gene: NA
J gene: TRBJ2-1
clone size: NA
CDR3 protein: CASSPLSGAYNEQFF
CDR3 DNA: TGTGCTAGCAGCCCACTTAGCGGAGCTTACAATGAGCAGTTCTTC

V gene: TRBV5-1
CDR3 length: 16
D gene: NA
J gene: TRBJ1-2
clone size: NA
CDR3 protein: CASSPSPGEANYGYTF
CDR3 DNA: TGCGCCAGCAGCCCGTCCCCGGGGGAAGCTAACTATGGCTACACCTTC

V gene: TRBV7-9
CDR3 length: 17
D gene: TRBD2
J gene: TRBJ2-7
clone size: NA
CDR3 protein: CASSFGTSGRTLDEQYF
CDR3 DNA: TGTGCCAGCAGCTTCGGGACTAGCGGGAGGACTTTGGACGAGCAGTACTTC

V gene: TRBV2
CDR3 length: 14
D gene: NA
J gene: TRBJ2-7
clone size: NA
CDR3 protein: CASSEEVEGPEQYF
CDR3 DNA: TGTGCCAGCAGTGAGGAGGTCGAGGGTCCCGAGCAGTACTTC

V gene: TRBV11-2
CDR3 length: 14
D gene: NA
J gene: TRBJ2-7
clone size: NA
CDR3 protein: CASSITNPSYEQYF
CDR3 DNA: TGTGCCAGCAGCATAACAAATCCTAGTTACGAGCAGTACTTC

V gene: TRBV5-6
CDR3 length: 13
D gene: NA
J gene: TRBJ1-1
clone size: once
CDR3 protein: CASSLQYGTEAFF
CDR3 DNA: TGTGCCAGCAGCTTGCAATACGGGACTGAAGCTTTCTTT

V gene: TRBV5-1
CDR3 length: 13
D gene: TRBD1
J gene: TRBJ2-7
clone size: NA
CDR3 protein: CASSRDRYYEQYF
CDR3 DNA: TGCGCCAGCAGCAGGGACAGATACTACGAGCAGTACTTC

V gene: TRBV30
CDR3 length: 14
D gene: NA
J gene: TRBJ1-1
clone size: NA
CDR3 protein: CAWSPPTGNTEAFF
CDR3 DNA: TGTGCCTGGAGTCCCCCAACAGGGAACACTGAAGCTTTCTTT

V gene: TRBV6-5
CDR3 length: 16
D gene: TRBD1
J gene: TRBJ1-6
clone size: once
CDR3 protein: CASSYSVTGVDSPLHF
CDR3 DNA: TGTGCCAGCAGTTACTCGGTAACAGGGGTGGATTCACCCCTCCACTTT

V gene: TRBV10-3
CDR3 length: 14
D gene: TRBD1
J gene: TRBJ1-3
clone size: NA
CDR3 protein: CAIRGTGAGNTIYF
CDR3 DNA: TGTGCCATCAGGGGGACAGGGGCAGGAAACACCATATATTTT

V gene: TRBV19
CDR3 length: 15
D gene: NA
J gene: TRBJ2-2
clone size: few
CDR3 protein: CASSISGLDTGELFF
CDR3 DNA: TGTGCCAGTAGTATCTCGGGGTTGGACACCGGGGAGCTGTTTTTT

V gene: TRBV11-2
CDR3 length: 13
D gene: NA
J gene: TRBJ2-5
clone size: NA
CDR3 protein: CASSPRPGETQYF
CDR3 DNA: TGTGCCAGCAGCCCACGACCGGGGGAGACCCAGTACTTC

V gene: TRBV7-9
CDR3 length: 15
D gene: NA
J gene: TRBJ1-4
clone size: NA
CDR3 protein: CASSLGQATNEKLFF
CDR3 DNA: TGTGCCAGCAGCTTAGGACAGGCAACTAATGAAAAACTGTTTTTT

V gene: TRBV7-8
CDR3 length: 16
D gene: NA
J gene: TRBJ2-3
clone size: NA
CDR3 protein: CASSLTVILSTDTQYF
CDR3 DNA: TGTGCCAGCAGCTTGACAGTAATCCTTAGCACAGATACGCAGTATTTT

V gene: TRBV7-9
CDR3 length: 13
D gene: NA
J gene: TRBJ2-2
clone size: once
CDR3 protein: CASSLSVGGELFF
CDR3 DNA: TGTGCCAGCAGCTTAAGCGTAGGCGGGGAGCTGTTTTTT

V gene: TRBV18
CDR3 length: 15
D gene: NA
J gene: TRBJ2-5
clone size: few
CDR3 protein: CASSPRATGQETQYF
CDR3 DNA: TGTGCCAGCTCACCAAGGGCGACAGGACAAGAGACCCAGTACTTC

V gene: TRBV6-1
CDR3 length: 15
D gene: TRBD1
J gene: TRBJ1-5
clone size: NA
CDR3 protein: CASRPTGDSNQPQHF
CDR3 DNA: TGTGCCAGCAGGCCGACAGGGGATAGCAATCAGCCCCAGCATTTT

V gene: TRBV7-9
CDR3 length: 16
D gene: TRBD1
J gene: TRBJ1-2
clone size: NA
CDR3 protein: CASSTTYRQGNYGYTF
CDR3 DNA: TGTGCCAGCAGCACTACCTATCGACAGGGCAACTATGGCTACACCTTC

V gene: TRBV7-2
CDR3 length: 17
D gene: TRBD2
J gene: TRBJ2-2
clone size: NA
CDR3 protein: CASSLVLRTSGSGELFF
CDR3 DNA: TGTGCCAGCAGCTTAGTCTTAAGGACTAGCGGGAGTGGGGAGCTGTTTTTT

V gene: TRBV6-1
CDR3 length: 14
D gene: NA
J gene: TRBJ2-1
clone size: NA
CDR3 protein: CASSEALARNEQFF
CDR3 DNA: TGTGCCAGCAGTGAGGCACTAGCTCGGAATGAGCAGTTCTTC

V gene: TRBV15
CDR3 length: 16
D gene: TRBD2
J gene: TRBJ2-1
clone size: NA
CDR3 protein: CATSELWGGSYNEQFF
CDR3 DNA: TGTGCCACCAGCGAACTATGGGGGGGCTCCTACAATGAGCAGTTCTTC

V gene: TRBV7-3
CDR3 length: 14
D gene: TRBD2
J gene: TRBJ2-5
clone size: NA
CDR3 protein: CASSPGTSAETQYF
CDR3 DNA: TGTGCCAGCAGCCCCGGGACTAGCGCAGAGACCCAGTACTTC

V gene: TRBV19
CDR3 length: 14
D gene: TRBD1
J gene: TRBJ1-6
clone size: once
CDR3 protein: CASSGQGHNSPLHF
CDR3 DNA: TGTGCCAGTAGTGGACAGGGCCATAATTCCCCCCTCCACTTT

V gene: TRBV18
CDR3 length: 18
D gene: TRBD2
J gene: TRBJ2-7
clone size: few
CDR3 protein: CASSPRITSGTDNYEQYF
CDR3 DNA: TGTGCCAGCTCACCAAGGATTACTAGCGGGACGGACAACTACGAGCAGTACTTC

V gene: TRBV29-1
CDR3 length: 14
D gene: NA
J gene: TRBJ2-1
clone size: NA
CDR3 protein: CSVDEVSSYNEQFF
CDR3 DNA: TGCAGCGTTGACGAGGTCTCCTCCTACAATGAGCAGTTCTTC

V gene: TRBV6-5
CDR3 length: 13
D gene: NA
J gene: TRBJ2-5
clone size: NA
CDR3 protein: CASSTFYQETQYF
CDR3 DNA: TGTGCCAGCAGCACTTTTTACCAAGAGACCCAGTACTTC

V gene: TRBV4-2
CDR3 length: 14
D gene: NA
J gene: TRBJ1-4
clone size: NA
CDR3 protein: CASREQDKNEKLFF
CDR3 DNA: TGTGCCAGCAGGGAACAGGACAAGAATGAAAAACTGTTTTTT

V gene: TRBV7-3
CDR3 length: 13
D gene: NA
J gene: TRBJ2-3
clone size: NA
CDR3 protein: CASGQGSTDTQYF
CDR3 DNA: TGTGCCAGCGGCCAGGGTAGCACAGATACGCAGTATTTT

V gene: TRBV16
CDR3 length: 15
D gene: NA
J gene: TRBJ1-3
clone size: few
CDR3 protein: CASSGKSSGGNTIYF
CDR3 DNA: TGTGCCAGCAGTGGGAAGTCGTCGGGAGGAAACACCATATATTTT

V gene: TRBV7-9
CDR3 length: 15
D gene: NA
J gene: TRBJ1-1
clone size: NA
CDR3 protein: CASSPNRDIRAEAFF
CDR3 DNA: TGTGCCAGCAGCCCAAACCGGGACATAAGAGCTGAAGCTTTCTTT

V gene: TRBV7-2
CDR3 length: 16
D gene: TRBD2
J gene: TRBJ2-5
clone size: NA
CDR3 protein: CASSLGLAGGQETQYF
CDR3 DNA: TGTGCCAGCAGCTTAGGGCTAGCGGGGGGGCAAGAGACCCAGTACTTC

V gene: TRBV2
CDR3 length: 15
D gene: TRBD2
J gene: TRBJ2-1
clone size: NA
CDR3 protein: CASRNPGLAGFKQFF
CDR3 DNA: TGTGCCAGCAGGAATCCGGGACTAGCGGGATTCAAGCAGTTCTTC

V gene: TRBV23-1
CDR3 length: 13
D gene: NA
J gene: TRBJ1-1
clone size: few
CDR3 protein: CASSQKWGPEAFF
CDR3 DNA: TGCGCCAGCAGTCAGAAGTGGGGCCCTGAAGCTTTCTTT